This T cell receptor beta chain was found in a study of cytomegalovirus exposure and HLA in healthy donors. Here immunoSEQ multiplex PCR was the method, and the copy in TCRdb shows in-frame clones only, minus some. The sample holds 150,000 to 200,000 clones; roughly 85% are singletons and the top ten take more than 15%. Input material: PBMCs. The sequence came from a man younger than 30 in good health and CMV-seropositive.

CDR3 nucleotides: TGCGCCGCCTTGGGGACAGGGGGCTACGAGCAGTACTTC. Its protein product is CAALGTGGYEQYF. This rearrangement joins TRBV10-2 to TRBJ2-7; 11 positions agree with TRBD1. Trimming took 11 bases from V and 3 from J; bases not matched to a gene: 6. Germline V gene sequence: CDR1 WSHSY, CDR2 SAAADI. The CDR3 sequence is 13 residues long.